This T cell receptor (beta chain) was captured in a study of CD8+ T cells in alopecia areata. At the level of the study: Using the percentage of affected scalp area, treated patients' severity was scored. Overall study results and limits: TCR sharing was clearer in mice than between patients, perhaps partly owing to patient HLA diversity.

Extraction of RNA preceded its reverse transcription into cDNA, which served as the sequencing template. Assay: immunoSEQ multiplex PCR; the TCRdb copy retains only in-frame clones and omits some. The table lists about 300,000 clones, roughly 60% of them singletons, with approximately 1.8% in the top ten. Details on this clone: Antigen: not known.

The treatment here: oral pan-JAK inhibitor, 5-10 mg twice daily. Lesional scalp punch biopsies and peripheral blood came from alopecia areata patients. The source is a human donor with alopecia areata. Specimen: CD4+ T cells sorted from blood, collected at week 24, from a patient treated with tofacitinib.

CDR3 coding DNA: TGTGCCAGCAGTCCGTCACCGGGACAGGATACCCAAGAGACCCAGTACTTC. Translating gives CASSPSPGQDTQETQYF. This chain links TRBV28 with TRBJ2-5; 8 bases are shared with TRBD1. This CDR3 contains 17 residues. The V and J ends lost 5 bases and 1 base, in that order; junction bases with no gene match: 12. Germline V gives CDR1 MDHEN, CDR2 SYDVKM.